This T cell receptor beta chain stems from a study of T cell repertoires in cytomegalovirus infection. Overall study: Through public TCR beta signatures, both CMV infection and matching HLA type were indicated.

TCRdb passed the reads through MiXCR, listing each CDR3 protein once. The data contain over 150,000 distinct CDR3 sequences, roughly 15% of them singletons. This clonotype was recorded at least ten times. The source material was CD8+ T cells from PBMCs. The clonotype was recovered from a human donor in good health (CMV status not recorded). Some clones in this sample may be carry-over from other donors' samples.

As DNA, the CDR3 is TGTGCCAGCAGCCGATTATTTCCCCCGACAGGGCCTGATACGGATACGCAGTATTTT. It specifies CASSRLFPPTGPDTDTQYF. The rearrangement joins TRBV12-3 or TRBV12-4 to TRBJ2-3, with 7 positions matching TRBD1. This CDR3 contains 19 residues. V gave up 6 bases and J gave up 6 bases; unmatched junction bases: 24.